These T cell receptor beta chains were read from a single sample in a study of blood T cell repertoires in COVID-19. Libraries were prepared by immunoSEQ multiplex PCR; TCRdb keeps only in-frame clonotypes and omits some of them. The data contain under 300,000 clones, 65% to 90% of them singletons. The source material was peripheral blood. The origin of the receptors is a woman older than 75 with active or convalescent COVID-19. Both conserved end residues are part of each CDR3. The D gene is left open where the match is weak. Clone size is shown for a subset of rows, as once, few, many or a class of expanded clone.

j_gene: TRBJ1-4; abundance: few; v_gene: TRBV10-3; len: 14; d_gene: .; CDR3nt: TGTGCCATCAGTGTCAGCAGGGCCGGGGAAAAACTGTTTTTT; CDR3aa: CAISVSRAGEKLFF
j_gene: TRBJ1-6; abundance: once; v_gene: TRBV6-5; len: 14; d_gene: .; CDR3nt: TGTGCCAGCAGTTATGCAGAACCGGGTTCACCCCTCCACTTT; CDR3aa: CASSYAEPGSPLHF
j_gene: TRBJ1-2; abundance: .; v_gene: TRBV5-1; len: 16; d_gene: TRBD1; CDR3nt: TGCGCCAGCAGCGTGGACAGGCCGGGCGCTCACGGGGGCTACACCTTC; CDR3aa: CASSVDRPGAHGGYTF
j_gene: TRBJ2-1; abundance: .; v_gene: TRBV24-1; len: 17; d_gene: TRBD2; CDR3nt: TGTGCCACCAGTGCGTCTAGTGGCGGGGGTCCCTACAATGAGCAGTTCTTC; CDR3aa: CATSASSGGGPYNEQFF
j_gene: TRBJ1-2; abundance: .; v_gene: TRBV28; len: 18; d_gene: .; CDR3nt: TGTGCCAGCAGCCCTCCCGACCGATTCAAACAGGGAAACTATGGCTACACCTTC; CDR3aa: CASSPPDRFKQGNYGYTF
j_gene: TRBJ1-1; abundance: .; v_gene: TRBV15; len: 15; d_gene: TRBD1; CDR3nt: TGTGCCACCAGCAGAGACAGGGGGCTGAACACTGAAGCTTTCTTT; CDR3aa: CATSRDRGLNTEAFF
j_gene: TRBJ2-3; abundance: .; v_gene: TRBV7-8; len: 15; d_gene: .; CDR3nt: TGTGCCAGCACCGAACAGGGTATCCTCACAGATACGCAGTATTTT; CDR3aa: CASTEQGILTDTQYF
j_gene: TRBJ2-7; abundance: .; v_gene: TRBV2; len: 15; d_gene: TRBD2; CDR3nt: TGTGCCAGCCAGAAGGGGACTAGCGGGTTGTACGAGCAGTACTTC; CDR3aa: CASQKGTSGLYEQYF
j_gene: TRBJ2-3; abundance: .; v_gene: TRBV11-2; len: 15; d_gene: .; CDR3nt: TGTGCCAGCAGCTTAGTAGGGGTTTCCACAGATACGCAGTATTTT; CDR3aa: CASSLVGVSTDTQYF
j_gene: TRBJ1-4; abundance: once; v_gene: TRBV2; len: 15; d_gene: TRBD1; CDR3nt: TGTGCCGCGGGGGGCAGGGGGGCGGGTAATGAAAAACTGTTTTTT; CDR3aa: CAAGGRGAGNEKLFF
j_gene: TRBJ1-2; abundance: .; v_gene: TRBV5-1; len: 15; d_gene: .; CDR3nt: TGCGCCAGCAGCGTCTCAGGGTGGTCGGACTATGGCTACACCTTC; CDR3aa: CASSVSGWSDYGYTF
j_gene: TRBJ2-7; abundance: .; v_gene: TRBV28; len: 13; d_gene: .; CDR3nt: TGTGCCAGCAGTTTAGGGCAGGAAAACGAGCAGTACTTC; CDR3aa: CASSLGQENEQYF
j_gene: TRBJ2-1; abundance: once; v_gene: TRBV7-9; len: 15; d_gene: .; CDR3nt: TGTGCCAGCAGCTTAGTAGGGGGTCTAGTGGTTGAGCAGTTCTTC; CDR3aa: CASSLVGGLVVEQFF
j_gene: TRBJ2-7; abundance: .; v_gene: TRBV7-9; len: 17; d_gene: TRBD1; CDR3nt: TGTGCCAGCAGCTCCCTCGGACAGGGGCAAGGGGACTACGAGCAGTACTTC; CDR3aa: CASSSLGQGQGDYEQYF
j_gene: TRBJ2-1; abundance: once; v_gene: TRBV5-1; len: 14; d_gene: TRBD2; CDR3nt: TGCGCCAGCAGGACAGCGGGGGCCTACAATGAGCAGTTCTTC; CDR3aa: CASRTAGAYNEQFF
j_gene: TRBJ2-6; abundance: .; v_gene: TRBV19; len: 18; d_gene: TRBD1; CDR3nt: TGTGCCAGTAGTATACCGACAGGGGGCGGCTCTGGGGCCAACGTCCTGACTTTC; CDR3aa: CASSIPTGGGSGANVLTF
j_gene: TRBJ1-2; abundance: few; v_gene: TRBV12-3/TRBV12-4; len: 13; d_gene: .; CDR3nt: TGTGCCAGCAGTATACTGACAGGATCGGGCTACACCTTC; CDR3aa: CASSILTGSGYTF
j_gene: TRBJ1-2; abundance: .; v_gene: TRBV5-6; len: 14; d_gene: .; CDR3nt: TGTGCCAGCAGCTTCTCAGGGACTTACTATGGCTACACCTTC; CDR3aa: CASSFSGTYYGYTF
j_gene: TRBJ1-5; abundance: .; v_gene: TRBV27; len: 16; d_gene: .; CDR3nt: TGTGCCAGCAGTCCCAAACAGGGCATTGGCAATCAGCCCCAGCATTTT; CDR3aa: CASSPKQGIGNQPQHF
j_gene: TRBJ1-4; abundance: .; v_gene: TRBV6-6; len: 16; d_gene: TRBD1; CDR3nt: TGTGCCAGCAGACCTTTCAACAGGGGGCTAGATGAAAAACTGTTTTTT; CDR3aa: CASRPFNRGLDEKLFF
j_gene: TRBJ2-5; abundance: .; v_gene: TRBV5-1; len: 13; d_gene: TRBD1; CDR3nt: TGCGCCAGCAGCCCCAGGGGGCAAGAGACCCAGTACTTC; CDR3aa: CASSPRGQETQYF
j_gene: TRBJ2-5; abundance: .; v_gene: TRBV6-5; len: 13; d_gene: TRBD1; CDR3nt: TGTGCCAGCAGTCCAACAGGGGTAGAGACCCAGTACTTC; CDR3aa: CASSPTGVETQYF
j_gene: TRBJ1-1; abundance: .; v_gene: TRBV28; len: 12; d_gene: .; CDR3nt: TGTGCCAGCAGACAGGGAGCGACTGAAGCTTTCTTT; CDR3aa: CASRQGATEAFF
j_gene: TRBJ1-5; abundance: .; v_gene: TRBV19; len: 18; d_gene: .; CDR3nt: TGTGCCAGTAGTATAAGAAGCAGAAGCGGTTATAGCAATCAGCCCCAGCATTTT; CDR3aa: CASSIRSRSGYSNQPQHF
j_gene: TRBJ1-4; abundance: .; v_gene: TRBV7-9; len: 16; d_gene: TRBD1; CDR3nt: TGTGCCAGCAGCTTAGGTTTGGGGACAGAAGGGGAAAAACTGTTTTTT; CDR3aa: CASSLGLGTEGEKLFF
j_gene: TRBJ1-1; abundance: .; v_gene: TRBV23-1; len: 13; d_gene: .; CDR3nt: TGCGCCAGCAGTCGGGAGGGGAGTACTGAAGCTTTCTTT; CDR3aa: CASSREGSTEAFF
j_gene: TRBJ2-3; abundance: .; v_gene: TRBV7-2; len: 15; d_gene: TRBD1; CDR3nt: TGTGCCAGCAGCTGGGGGACAGCTAGCACAGATACGCAGTATTTT; CDR3aa: CASSWGTASTDTQYF
j_gene: TRBJ1-2; abundance: .; v_gene: TRBV29-1; len: 11; d_gene: .; CDR3nt: TGCAGCGTTGACAGGGGCTATGGCTACACCTTC; CDR3aa: CSVDRGYGYTF
j_gene: TRBJ1-5; abundance: .; v_gene: TRBV6-6; len: 16; d_gene: .; CDR3nt: TGTGCCAGCAGTTACTCAGGGGGATACGGCAATCAGCCCCAGCATTTT; CDR3aa: CASSYSGGYGNQPQHF
j_gene: TRBJ1-2; abundance: few; v_gene: TRBV28; len: 12; d_gene: .; CDR3nt: TGTGCCAGCAGTCTAGGACAGCGGGGCTACACCTTC; CDR3aa: CASSLGQRGYTF